This T cell receptor (beta chain) was sequenced during a study of blood T cell repertoires in COVID-19 (dated by TCRdb to 2018 to 2021). Context from the whole study: The collaborator samples originated in the United States, Italy and Spain and spanned the acute and convalescent phases of COVID-19. Where available, HLA class I and class II types were taken from metadata supplied by the sample provider and were not determined by assay-based typing. Nearly every sample came with metadata listing a de-identified subject ID, COVID-19 status, age in years and sex. Samples were obtained from the ongoing ImmuneRACE study (first 160 participants) and from over 1,000 subjects provided by 6 global collaborators. A freely available public database, intended as a resource for researchers studying the immune response to SARS-CoV-2, is where the repertoires were released. Deeply sampled blood TCRbeta repertoires from subjects exposed to, actively infected with, or recovered from COVID-19 were included in the dataset. The prospective study material was composed of cDNA or gDNA derived from T cells, B-cell-depleted T cells, or PBMCs. The paper's findings and limits, for the study overall: How much clinical and demographic metadata was included differed by source and by participant, and the metadata was provided uncurated.

The immunoSEQ Assay, a bias-controlled multiplex PCR, was used to amplify TCRbeta CDR3 regions from genomic DNA. For the original study's pipeline: Within the assay, amplification of reference gene primers was used to estimate how many nucleated cells each sample contained. To quantify the absolute abundance of each unique TCRbeta CDR3 rearrangement, sequence reads were collapsed and filtered. Productive Simpson clonality was computed per sample as the square root of Simpson's diversity index over productive rearrangements. Drawn from immuneACCESS, this table holds only the in-frame rearrangements with V and J called that TCRdb kept. Clones are partly lost; checked studies trace under half to an unresolved V gene and leave the rest unexplained. The DNA was the basis for D and trimming; V, J and clone size are from that table. This sample holds about 340,000 clones; 65% to 90% were observed only once. The ten largest clones represent around 4% of the sample.

In the prospective study, participants were 18 to 89 years old, resided in approximately 25 geographic areas of the United States, and were enrolled through a virtual design. Cohort assignment in the prospective study relied on participant-reported clinical history from a screening survey and a study questionnaire. In the prospective study, whole blood, serum and a nasopharyngeal or oropharyngeal swab were collected from each participant by mobile phlebotomists. Prospective study participants could optionally give additional blood draws and questionnaires over a roughly two-month period. Before DNA extraction, prospective study blood samples were shipped either frozen or at room temperature. The CDR3 has 17 amino acids, counting the end cysteine and phenylalanine. The sequence is cut down to CDR3 DNA, 51 bases in frame from base 1. At the junction V is shortened by 5 bases and J by 0 bases; bases outside the gene matches: 8. The CDR1 and CDR2 encoded by the germline V gene are SGDLS and YYNGEE.

As to this clone: No antigen is known for it. No base quality values were provided; no much bigger clone lies one nucleotide off.

Here the chain combines TRBV9 and TRBJ1-3; TRBD1 agrees with 10 junctional bases. The TCR sequence derives from a woman aged 40 to 55 with acute COVID-19. The source material was PBMCs or T cells enriched from blood (not recorded which). The CDR3 amino acid sequence is: CASRAGTGAVSGNTIYF. The DNA sequence is given as TGTGCCAGCAGAGCCGGGACAGGGGCCGTCTCTGGAAACACCATATATTTT.